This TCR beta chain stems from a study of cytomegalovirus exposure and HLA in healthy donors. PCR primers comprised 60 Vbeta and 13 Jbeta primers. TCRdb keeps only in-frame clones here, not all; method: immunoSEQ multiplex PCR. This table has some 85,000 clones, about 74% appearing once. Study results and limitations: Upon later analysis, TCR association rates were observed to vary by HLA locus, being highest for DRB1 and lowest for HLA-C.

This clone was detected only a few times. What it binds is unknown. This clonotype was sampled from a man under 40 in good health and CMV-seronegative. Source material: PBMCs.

DNA for the CDR3: TGTGCCAGCAGCTTAGTGGGCGGGGGGGCAGTGAATGAGCAGTTCTTC. Translation gives CASSLVGGGAVNEQFF. J is TRBJ2-1 and V is TRBV7-9; 9 nucleotides line up with TRBD2. The CDR3 extends over 16 amino acids. Germline values: CDR1 SEHNR, CDR2 FQNEAQ (reference sequence). The V and J ends lost 1 base and 7 bases, in that order; junction bases with no gene match: 8.